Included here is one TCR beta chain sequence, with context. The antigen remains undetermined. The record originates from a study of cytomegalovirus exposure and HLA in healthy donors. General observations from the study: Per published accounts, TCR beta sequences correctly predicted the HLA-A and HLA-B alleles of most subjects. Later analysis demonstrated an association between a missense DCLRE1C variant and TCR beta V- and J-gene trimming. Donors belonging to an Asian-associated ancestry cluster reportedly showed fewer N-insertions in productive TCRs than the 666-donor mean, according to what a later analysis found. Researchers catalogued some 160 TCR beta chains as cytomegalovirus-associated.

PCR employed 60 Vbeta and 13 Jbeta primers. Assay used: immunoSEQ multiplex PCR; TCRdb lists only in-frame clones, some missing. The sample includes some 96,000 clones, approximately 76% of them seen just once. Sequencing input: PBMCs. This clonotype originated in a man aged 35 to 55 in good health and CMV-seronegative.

The CDR3 DNA follows: TGTGCCAGCAGTGCCCGACTAGCCGGCTCCTACGAGCAGTACTTC. It specifies CASSARLAGSYEQYF. The chain couples TRBV2 to TRBJ2-7; TRBD2 agrees at 7 bases. V was pared by 4 bases and J by 0 bases, with 6 bases of the junction left unmatched. The CDR3 has 15 amino acids. Germline CDR1 SNHLY, CDR2 FYNNEI. The full variable domain, in which reference TRBV2 and TRBJ2-7 provide the parts outside the CDR3, is EPEVTQTPSHQVTQMGQEVILRCVPISNHLYFYWYRQILGQKVEFLVSFYNNEISEKSEIFDDQFSVERPDGSNFTLKIRSTKLEDSAMYFCASSARLAGSYEQYFGPGTRLTVT.